What follows is one T cell receptor (beta chain) and its context. The table came from immunoSEQ multiplex PCR; TCRdb's copy has only in-frame clones and leaves some out. In the table there are approximately 87,000 clones, roughly 93% of which are singletons. This record belongs to a study of control samples from healthy donors and cancer patients. The ends lost 6 bases at V and 4 bases at J; junction bases unmatched: 7. This CDR3 region has 15 residues. Germline-derived CDR1 and CDR2 are MNHEY and SVGEGT. The sequencing sample was made of PBMCs. This TCR derives from a woman aged 40 to 50 with lung cancer. The genes are TRBV6-2 or TRBV6-3 and TRBJ2-1, with TRBD2 identical over 9 bases. CDR3 sequence: CASSLLSGGYNEQFF. In DNA, the CDR3 is TGTGCCAGCAGCTTACTAAGCGGGGGGTACAATGAGCAGTTCTTC.